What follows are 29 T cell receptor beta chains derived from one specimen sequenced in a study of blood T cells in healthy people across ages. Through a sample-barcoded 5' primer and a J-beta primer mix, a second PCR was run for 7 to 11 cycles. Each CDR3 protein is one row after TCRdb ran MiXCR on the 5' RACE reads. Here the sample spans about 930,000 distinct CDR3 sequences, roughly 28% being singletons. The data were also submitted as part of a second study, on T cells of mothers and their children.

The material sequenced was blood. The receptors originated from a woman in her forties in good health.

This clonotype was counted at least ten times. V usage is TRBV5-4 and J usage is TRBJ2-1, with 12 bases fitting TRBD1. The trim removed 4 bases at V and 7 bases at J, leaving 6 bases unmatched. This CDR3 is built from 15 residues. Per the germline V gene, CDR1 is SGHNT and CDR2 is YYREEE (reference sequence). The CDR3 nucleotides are TGTGCCAGCAGCGCGGGGACAGGGGGCGCGAATGAGCAGTTCTTC. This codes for CASSAGTGGANEQFF. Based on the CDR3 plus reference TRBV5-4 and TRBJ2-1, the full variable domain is ETGVTQSPTHLIKTRGQQVTLRCSSQSGHNTVSWYQQALGQGPQFIFQYYREEENGRGNFPPRFSGLQFPNYSSELNVNALELDDSALYLCASSAGTGGANEQFFGPGTRLTVL.

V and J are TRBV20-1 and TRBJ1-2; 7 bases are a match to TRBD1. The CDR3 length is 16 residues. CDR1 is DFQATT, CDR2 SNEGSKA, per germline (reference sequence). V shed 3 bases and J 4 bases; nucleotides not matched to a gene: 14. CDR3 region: CSARERGQFDSYGYTF. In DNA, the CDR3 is TGCAGTGCTAGGGAAAGGGGACAGTTCGATAGCTATGGCTACACCTTC.

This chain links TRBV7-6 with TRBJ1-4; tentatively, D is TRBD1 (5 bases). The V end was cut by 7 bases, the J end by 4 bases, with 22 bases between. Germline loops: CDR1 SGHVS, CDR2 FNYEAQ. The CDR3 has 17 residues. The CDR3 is CASNTGPRGQNNEKLFF. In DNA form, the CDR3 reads TGTGCCAGCAATACAGGTCCCCGCGGCCAGAATAATGAAAAACTGTTTTTT.

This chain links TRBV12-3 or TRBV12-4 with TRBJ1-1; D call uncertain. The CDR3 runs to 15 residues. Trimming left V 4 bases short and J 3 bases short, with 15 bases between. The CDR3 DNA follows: TGTGCCAGCAGTTGGGAAGGGCGGATTGACACTGAAGCTTTCTTT. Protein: CASSWEGRIDTEAFF.

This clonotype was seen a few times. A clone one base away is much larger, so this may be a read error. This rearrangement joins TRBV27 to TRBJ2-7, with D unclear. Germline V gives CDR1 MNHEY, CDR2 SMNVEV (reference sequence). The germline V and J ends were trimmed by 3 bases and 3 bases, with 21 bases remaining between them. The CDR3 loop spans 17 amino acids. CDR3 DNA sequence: TGTGCCAGCAGTTTCAGAGTTCCTGAGTTAGCTAGCTACGAGCAGTACTTC. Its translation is CASSFRVPELASYEQYF.

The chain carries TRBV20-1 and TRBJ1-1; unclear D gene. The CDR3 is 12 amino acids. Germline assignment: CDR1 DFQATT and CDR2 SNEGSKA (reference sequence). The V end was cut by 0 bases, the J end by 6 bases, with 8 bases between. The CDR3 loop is CSARESRPEAFF. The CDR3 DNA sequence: TGCAGTGCTAGAGAAAGCCGTCCTGAAGCTTTCTTT.

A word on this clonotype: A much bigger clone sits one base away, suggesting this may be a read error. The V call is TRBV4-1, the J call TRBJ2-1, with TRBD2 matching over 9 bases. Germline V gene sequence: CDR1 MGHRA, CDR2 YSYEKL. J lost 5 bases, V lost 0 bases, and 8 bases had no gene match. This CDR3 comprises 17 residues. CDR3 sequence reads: CASSQEFTGGGDNEQFF. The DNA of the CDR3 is TGCGCCAGCAGCCAAGAATTCACCGGCGGGGGGGACAATGAGCAGTTCTTC.

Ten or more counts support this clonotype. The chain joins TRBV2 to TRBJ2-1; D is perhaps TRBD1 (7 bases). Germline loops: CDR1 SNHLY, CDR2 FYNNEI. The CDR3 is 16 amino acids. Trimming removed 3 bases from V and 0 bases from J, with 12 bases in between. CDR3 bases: TGTGCCAGCAGTGATAGGGGGGACAGCTCCTACAATGAGCAGTTCTTC. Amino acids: CASSDRGDSSYNEQFF.

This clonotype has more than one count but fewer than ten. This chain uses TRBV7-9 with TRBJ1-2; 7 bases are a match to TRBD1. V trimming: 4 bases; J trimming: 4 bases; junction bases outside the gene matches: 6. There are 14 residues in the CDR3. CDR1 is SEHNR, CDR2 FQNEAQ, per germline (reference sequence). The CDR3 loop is CASSSQQGSYGYTF. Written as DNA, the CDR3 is TGTGCCAGCAGCTCACAACAGGGGAGCTATGGCTACACCTTC.

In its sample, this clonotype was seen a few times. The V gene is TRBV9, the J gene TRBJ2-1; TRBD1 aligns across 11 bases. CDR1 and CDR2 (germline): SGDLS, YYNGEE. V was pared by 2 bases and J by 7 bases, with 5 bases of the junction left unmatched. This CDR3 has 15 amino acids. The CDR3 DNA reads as TGTGCCAGCAGCGTCGACGGACAGGGGGCAAATGAGCAGTTCTTC. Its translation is CASSVDGQGANEQFF.

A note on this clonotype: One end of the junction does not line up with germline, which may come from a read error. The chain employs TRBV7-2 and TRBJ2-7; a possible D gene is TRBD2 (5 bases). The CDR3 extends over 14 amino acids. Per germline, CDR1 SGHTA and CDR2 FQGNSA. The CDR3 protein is CAGSLDRGAYEQYF. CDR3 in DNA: TGTGCCGGCAGCTTAGACCGGGGAGCCTACGAGCAGTACTTC.

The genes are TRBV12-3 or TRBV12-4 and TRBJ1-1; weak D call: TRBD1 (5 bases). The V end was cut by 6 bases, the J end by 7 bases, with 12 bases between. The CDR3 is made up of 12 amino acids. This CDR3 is CASRPWDGEAFF. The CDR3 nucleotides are TGTGCCAGCAGACCTTGGGACGGTGAAGCTTTCTTT.

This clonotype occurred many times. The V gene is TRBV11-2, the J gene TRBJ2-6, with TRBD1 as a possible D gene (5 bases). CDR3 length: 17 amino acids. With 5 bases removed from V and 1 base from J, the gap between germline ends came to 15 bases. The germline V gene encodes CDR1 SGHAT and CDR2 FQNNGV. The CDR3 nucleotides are TGTGCCAGCAGCCAGGCAGGGTTCCTATCTGGGGCCAACGTCCTGACTTTC. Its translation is CASSQAGFLSGANVLTF.

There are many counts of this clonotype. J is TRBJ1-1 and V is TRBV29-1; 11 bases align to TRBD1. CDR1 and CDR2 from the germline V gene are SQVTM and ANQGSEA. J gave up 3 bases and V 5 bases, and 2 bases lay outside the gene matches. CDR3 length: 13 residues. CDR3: CSVRTGGYTEAFF. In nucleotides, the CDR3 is TGCAGCGTTCGGACAGGGGGCTACACTGAAGCTTTCTTT. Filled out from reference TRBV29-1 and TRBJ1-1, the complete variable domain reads SAVISQKPSRDICQRGTSLTIQCQVDSQVTMMFWYRQQPGQSLTLIATANQGSEATYESGFVIDKFPISRPNLTFSTLTVSNMSPEDSSIYLCSVRTGGYTEAFFGQGTRLTVV.

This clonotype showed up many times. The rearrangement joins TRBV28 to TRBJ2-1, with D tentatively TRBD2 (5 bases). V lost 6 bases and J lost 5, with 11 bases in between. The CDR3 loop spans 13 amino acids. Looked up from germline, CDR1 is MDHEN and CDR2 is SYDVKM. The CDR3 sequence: CASRPGSHNEQFF. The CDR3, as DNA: TGTGCCAGCAGGCCGGGGTCCCACAATGAGCAGTTCTTC.

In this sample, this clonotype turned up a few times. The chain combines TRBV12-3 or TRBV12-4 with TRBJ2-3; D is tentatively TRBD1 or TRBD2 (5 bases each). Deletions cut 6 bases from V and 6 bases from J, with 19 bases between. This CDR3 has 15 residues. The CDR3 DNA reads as TGTGCCAGCAGCACCTTGGGACGAACCCCCGATACGCAGTATTTT. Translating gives CASSTLGRTPDTQYF.

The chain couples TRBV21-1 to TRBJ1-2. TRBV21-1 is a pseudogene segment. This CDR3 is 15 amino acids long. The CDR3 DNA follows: TGTGCCAGCAGCAAAGCGTGTCAGACGGTCTATGGCTACACCTTC. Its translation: CASSKACQTVYGYTF.

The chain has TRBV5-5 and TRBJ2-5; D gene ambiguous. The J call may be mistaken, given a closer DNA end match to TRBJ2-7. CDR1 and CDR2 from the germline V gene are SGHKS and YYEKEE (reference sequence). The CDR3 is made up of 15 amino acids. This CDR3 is CASSVEGMVLDEQYF. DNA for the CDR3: TGTGCCAGCAGCGTGGAAGGGATGGTCCTCGACGAGCAGTACTTC.

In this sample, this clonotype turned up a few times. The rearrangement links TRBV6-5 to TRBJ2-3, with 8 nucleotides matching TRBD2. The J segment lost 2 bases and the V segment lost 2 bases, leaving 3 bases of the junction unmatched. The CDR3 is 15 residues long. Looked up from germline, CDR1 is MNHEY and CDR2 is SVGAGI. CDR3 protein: CASSYERGYTDTQYF. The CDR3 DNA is TGTGCCAGCAGTTACGAGCGGGGGTACACAGATACGCAGTATTTT.

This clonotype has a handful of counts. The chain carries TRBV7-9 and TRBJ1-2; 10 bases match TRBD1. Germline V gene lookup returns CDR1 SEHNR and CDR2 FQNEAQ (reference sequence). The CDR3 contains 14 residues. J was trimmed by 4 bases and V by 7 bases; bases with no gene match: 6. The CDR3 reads CASNTGTGVYGYTF. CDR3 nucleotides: TGTGCCAGCAACACCGGGACAGGGGTCTATGGCTACACCTTC.

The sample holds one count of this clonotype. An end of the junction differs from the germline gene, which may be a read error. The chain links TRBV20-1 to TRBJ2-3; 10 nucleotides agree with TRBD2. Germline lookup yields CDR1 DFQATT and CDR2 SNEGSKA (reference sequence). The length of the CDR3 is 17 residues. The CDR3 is CGASFPERGGSTDTQYF. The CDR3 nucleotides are TGCGGTGCTAGCTTCCCCGAGCGGGGGGGCAGCACAGATACGCAGTATTTT.

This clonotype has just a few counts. CDR3 residues: CASSLGQGGQFF. CDR3 in DNA: TGTGCCAGCAGCTTGGGACAGGGAGGGCAGTTCTTC. The genes are TRBV11-3 and TRBJ2-1, with TRBD1 identical over 9 bases. The CDR3 spans 12 residues. Germline V CDR1 and CDR2: SGHNT, YENEEA. With 3 bases clipped from V and 12 bases from J, the junction kept 3 bases outside the gene matches. The variable domain in full, completed from reference TRBV11-3 and TRBJ2-1, reads EAGVVQSPRYKIIEKKQPVAFWCNPISGHNTLYWYLQNLGQGPELLIRYENEEAVDDSQLPKDRFSAERLKGVDSTLKIQPAELGDSAVYLCASSLGQGGQFFGPGTRLTVL.

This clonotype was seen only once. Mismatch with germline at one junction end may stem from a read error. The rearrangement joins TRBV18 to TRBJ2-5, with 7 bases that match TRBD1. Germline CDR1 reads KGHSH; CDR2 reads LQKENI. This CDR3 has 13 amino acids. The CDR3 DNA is TGTGCCAGCTCACTATCAAGCTCCGGGACAGTAGACTTC. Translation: CASSLSSSGTVDF.

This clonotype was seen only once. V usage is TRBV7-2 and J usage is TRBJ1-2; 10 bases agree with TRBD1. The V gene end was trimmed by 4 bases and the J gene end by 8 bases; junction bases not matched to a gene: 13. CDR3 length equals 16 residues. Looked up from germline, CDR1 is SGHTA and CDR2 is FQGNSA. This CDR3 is CASSYRTGGVLEGYTF. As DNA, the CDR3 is TGTGCCAGCAGCTACCGGACAGGGGGTGTTTTGGAAGGCTACACCTTC.

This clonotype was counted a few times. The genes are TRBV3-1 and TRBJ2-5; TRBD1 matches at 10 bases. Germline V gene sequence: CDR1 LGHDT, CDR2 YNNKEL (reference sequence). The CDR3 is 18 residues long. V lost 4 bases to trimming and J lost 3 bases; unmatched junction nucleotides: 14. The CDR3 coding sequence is TGTGCCAGCAGCCGCTCAGTGGGGACAGGGGCCCTTAAAGAGACCCAGTACTTC. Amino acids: CASSRSVGTGALKETQYF.

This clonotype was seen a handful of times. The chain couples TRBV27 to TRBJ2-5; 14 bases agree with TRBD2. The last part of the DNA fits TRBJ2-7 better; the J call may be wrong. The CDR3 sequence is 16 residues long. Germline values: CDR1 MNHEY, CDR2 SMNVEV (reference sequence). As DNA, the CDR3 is TGTGCCAGCAGTTTCTCGGGACTAGCGGGGGACTACGAGCAGTACTTC. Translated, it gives CASSFSGLAGDYEQYF.

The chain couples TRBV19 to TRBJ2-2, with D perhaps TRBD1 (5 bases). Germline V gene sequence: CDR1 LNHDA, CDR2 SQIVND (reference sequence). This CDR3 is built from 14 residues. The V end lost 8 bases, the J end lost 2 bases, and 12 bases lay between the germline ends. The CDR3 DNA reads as TGTGCCAGTTACGGACAAGTAAACACCGGGGAGCTGTTTTTT. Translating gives CASYGQVNTGELFF.

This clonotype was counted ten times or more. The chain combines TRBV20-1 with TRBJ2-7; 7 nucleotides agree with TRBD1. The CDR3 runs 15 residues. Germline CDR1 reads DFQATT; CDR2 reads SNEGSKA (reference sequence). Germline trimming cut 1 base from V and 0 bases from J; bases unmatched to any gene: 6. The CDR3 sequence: CSARVPRQGSYEQYF. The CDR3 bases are TGCAGTGCTAGAGTTCCCCGACAGGGCTCCTACGAGCAGTACTTC.

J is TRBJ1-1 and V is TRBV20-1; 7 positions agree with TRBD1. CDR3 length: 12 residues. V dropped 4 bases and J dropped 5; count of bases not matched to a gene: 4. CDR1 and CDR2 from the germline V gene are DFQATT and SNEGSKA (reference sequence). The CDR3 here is CSATDRVTEAFF. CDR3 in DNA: TGCAGTGCTACTGACAGGGTTACTGAAGCTTTCTTT.